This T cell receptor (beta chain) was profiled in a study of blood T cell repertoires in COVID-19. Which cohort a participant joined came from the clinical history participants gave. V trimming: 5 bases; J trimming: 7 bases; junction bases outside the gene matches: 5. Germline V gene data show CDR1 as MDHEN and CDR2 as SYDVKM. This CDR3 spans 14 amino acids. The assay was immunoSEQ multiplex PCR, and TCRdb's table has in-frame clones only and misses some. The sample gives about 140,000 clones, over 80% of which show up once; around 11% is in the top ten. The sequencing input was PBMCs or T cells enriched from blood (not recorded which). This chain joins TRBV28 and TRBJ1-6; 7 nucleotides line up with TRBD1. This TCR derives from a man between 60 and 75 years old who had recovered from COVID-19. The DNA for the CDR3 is TGTGCCAGCAGTCCTCCGGGACAGAATTCACCCCTCCACTTT. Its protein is CASSPPGQNSPLHF.